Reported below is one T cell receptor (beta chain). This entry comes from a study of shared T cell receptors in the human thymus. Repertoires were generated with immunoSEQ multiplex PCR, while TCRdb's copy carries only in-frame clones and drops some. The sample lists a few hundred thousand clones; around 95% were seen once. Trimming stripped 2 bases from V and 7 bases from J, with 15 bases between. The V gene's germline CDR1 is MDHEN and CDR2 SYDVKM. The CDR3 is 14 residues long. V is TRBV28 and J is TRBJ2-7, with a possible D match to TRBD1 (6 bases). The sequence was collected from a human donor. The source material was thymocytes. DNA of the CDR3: TGTGCCAGCAGTTTAGGGGGACACCCTTTGGAGCAGTACTTC. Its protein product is CASSLGGHPLEQYF.